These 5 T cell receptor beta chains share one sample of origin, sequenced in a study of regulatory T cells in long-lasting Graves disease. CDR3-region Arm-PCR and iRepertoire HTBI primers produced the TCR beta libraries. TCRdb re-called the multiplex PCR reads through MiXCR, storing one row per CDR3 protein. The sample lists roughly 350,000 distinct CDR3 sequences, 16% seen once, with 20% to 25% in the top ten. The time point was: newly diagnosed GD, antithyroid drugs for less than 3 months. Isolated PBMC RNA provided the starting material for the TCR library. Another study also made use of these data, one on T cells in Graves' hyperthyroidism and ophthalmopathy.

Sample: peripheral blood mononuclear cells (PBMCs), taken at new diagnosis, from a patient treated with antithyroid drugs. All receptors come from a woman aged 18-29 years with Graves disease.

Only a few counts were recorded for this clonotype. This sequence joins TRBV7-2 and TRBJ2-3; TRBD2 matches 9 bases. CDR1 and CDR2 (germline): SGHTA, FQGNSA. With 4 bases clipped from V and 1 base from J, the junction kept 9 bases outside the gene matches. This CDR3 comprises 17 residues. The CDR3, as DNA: TGTGCCAGCAGCTCACCGGGACTAGCTTCGGGCACAGATACGCAGTATTTT. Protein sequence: CASSSPGLASGTDTQYF.

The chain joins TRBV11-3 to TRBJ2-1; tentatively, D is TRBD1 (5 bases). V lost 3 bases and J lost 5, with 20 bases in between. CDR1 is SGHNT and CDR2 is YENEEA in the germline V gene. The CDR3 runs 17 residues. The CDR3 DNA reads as TGTGCCAGCAGCTTGGGTGGGGTGGGGCGACTCGACAATGAGCAGTTCTTC. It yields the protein CASSLGGVGRLDNEQFF.

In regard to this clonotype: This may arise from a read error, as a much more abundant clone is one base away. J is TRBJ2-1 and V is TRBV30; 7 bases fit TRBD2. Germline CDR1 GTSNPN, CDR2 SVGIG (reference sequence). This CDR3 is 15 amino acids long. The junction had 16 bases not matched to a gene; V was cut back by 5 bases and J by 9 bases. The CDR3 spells CAWGPGGLTFGEQFF. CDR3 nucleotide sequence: TGTGCCTGGGGGCCGGGGGGACTAACGTTTGGTGAGCAGTTCTTC.

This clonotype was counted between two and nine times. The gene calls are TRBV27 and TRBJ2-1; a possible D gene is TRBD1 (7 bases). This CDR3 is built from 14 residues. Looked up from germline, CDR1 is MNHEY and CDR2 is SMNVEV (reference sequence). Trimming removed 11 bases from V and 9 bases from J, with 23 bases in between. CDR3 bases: TGTGCCGCGGGGTACGGGGCAGGGGGTGGTGAGCAGTTCTTC. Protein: CAAGYGAGGGEQFF.

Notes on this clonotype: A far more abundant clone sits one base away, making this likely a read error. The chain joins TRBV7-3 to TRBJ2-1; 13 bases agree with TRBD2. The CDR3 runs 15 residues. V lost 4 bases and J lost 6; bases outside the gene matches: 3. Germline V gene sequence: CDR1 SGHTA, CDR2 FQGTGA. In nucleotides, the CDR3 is TGTGCCAGCAGCTATACTAGCGGGGGGGCCAATGAGCAGTTCTTC. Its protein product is CASSYTSGGANEQFF.